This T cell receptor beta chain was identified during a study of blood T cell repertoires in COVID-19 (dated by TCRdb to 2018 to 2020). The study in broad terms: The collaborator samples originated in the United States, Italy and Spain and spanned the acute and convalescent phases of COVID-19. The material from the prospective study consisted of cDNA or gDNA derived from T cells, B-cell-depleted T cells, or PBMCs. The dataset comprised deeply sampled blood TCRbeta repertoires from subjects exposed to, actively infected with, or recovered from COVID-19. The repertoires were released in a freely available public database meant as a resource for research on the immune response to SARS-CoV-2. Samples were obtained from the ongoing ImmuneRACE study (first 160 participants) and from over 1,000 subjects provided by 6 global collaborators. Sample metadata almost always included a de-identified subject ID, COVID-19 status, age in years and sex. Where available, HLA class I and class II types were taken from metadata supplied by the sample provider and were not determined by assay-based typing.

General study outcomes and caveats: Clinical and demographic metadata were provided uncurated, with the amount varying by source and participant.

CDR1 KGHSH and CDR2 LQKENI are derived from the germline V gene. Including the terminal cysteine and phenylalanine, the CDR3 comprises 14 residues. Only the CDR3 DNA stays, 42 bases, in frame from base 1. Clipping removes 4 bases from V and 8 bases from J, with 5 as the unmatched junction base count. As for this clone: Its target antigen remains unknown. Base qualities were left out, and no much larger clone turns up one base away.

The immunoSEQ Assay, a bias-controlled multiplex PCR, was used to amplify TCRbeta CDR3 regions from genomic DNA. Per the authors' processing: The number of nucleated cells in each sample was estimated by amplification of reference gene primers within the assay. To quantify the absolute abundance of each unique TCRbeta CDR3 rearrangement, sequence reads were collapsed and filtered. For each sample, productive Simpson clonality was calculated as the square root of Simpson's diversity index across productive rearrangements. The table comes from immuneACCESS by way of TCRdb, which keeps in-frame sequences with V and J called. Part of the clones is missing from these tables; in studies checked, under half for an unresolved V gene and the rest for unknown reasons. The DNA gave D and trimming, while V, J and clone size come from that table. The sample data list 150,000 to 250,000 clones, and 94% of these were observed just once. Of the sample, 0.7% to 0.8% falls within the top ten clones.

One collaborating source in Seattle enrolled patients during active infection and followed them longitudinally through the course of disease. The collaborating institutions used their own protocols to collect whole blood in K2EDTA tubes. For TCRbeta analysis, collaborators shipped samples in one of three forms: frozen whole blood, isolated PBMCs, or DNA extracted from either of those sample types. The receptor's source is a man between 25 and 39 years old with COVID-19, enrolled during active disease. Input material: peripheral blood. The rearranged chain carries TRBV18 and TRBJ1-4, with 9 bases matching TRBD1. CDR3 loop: CASSLRDREEKLFF. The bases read TGTGCCAGCTCACTCCGGGACAGGGAGGAAAAACTGTTTTTT.